This paragraph covers one TCR beta chain sequence. The target antigen is unknown. Here immunoSEQ multiplex PCR was the method, and the copy in TCRdb shows in-frame clones only, minus some. The data show approximately 37,000 clones, with approximately 72% seen just once and around 3% held by the top ten. Upon completion of around 9 days in culture, CD4+ T cells were isolated. Days 3 and 7 were when half the medium was replaced with IL-2 medium. V lost 3 bases and J lost 1; bases outside the gene matches: 6. The CDR3 has 16 amino acids. In germline, CDR1 is KGHSH, CDR2 LQKENI. The sample is drawn from a study of vaccination effects on CD4 cells after COVID-19. Study in general: Viral peptide pool expansion of antigen-specific CD4+ T cells preceded sequencing in the ViraFEST assay. Wells each received more than 1.5 million PBMC, cultured with about 10 IU/ml IL-2 and about 9 ug/ml peptides. Study results and caveats: After vaccination of healthy people, only 1 of 255 vaccine-induced clones cross-reacted with common cold coronaviruses.

This material consisted of CD4+ T cells from PBMCs cultured without peptide, taken before COVID-19 vaccination. The receptor was derived from a human donor who received a COVID-19 vaccine. The chain uses TRBV18 and TRBJ1-3; TRBD1 aligns across 7 bases. The CDR3 DNA reads as TGTGCCAGCTCACCGCGCAGGGGGTGGTCTGGAAACACCATATATTTT. This sequence encodes CASSPRRGWSGNTIYF.